The source of this T cell receptor beta chain is a study of Ad26.COV2.S vaccination and SARS-CoV-2 variants. The overall study: Into the muscle, Ad26.COV2.S was dosed once or twice, 56 days apart.

Treatment: around 19 received Ad26.COV2.S at low or high dose, single or two shots; five or six received placebo; per-sample allocation not given. Sampling took place 63 days after the first vaccine or placebo injection. The vaccine antigen was prefusion-stabilized Wuhan SARS-CoV-2 spike. The CDR3 totals 13 residues. Germline-derived CDR1 and CDR2 are SGDLS and YYNGEE. Trimming removed 3 bases at V and 4 bases at J, with 7 bases between. Only in-frame clones appear in the TCRdb table, and some are missing; sequencing was by immunoSEQ multiplex PCR. The sample contains about 680,000 clones, around 92% of which appear only once.

The chain uses TRBV9 and TRBJ2-2; no definite D call. Sequences were derived from peripheral blood, sampled in a trial of Ad26.COV2.S vaccine versus placebo. This sequence was found in a person between 18 and 60 years old who received the Ad26.COV2.S COVID-19 vaccine or a placebo. Here the CDR3 DNA reads TGTGCCAGCAGCGCGGACCCCACCGGGGAGCTGTTTTTT. This sequence encodes CASSADPTGELFF.